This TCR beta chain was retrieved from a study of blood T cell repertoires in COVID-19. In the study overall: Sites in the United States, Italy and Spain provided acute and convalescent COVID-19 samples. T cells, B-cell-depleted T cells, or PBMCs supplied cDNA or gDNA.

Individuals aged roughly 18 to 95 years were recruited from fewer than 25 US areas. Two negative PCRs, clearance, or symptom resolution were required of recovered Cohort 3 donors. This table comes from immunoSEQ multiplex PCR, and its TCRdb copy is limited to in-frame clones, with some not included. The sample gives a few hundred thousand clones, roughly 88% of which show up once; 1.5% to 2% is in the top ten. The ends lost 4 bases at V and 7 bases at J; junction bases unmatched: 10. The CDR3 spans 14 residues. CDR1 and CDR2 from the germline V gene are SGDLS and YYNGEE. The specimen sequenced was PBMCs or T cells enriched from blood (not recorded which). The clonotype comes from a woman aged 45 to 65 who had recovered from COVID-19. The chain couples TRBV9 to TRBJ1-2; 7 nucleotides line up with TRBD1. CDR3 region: CASSHETGIGGYTF. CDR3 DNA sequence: TGTGCCAGCAGCCACGAGACAGGGATTGGTGGCTACACCTTC.